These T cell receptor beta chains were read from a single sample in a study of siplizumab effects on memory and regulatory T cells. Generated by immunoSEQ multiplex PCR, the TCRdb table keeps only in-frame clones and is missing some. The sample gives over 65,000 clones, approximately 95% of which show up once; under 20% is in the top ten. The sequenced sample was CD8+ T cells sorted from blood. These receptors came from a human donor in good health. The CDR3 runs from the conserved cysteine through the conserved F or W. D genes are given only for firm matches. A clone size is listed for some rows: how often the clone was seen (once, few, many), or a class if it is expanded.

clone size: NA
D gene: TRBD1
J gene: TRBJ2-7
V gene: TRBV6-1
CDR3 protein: CASSEADDGTGVNEQYF
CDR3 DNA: TGTGCCAGCAGTGAAGCGGATGACGGGACAGGGGTTAACGAGCAGTACTTC

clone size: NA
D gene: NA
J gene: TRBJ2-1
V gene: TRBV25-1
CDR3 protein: CASSSNEQFF
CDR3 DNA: TGTGCCAGCAGTTCCAATGAGCAGTTCTTC

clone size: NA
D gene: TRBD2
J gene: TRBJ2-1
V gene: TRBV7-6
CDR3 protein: CASSPTPGTSGYEQFF
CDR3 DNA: TGTGCCAGCAGCCCGACGCCCGGGACTAGTGGCTATGAGCAGTTCTTC

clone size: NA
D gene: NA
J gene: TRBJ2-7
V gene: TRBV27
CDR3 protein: CASSFRVGYEQYF
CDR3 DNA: TGTGCCAGCAGTTTTCGAGTTGGCTACGAGCAGTACTTC

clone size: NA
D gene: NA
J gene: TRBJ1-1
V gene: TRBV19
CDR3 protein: CASSLGYINTEAFF
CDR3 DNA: TGTGCCAGTAGTCTCGGATATATAAACACTGAAGCTTTCTTT

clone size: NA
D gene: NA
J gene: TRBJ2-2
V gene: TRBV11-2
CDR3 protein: CASPEAGELFF
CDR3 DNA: TGTGCCAGCCCTGAGGCCGGGGAGCTGTTTTTT

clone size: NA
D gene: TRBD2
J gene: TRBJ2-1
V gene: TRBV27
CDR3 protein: CASRILSEGLANEQFF
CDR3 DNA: TGTGCCAGCAGGATCCTGTCCGAGGGACTAGCGAATGAGCAGTTCTTC

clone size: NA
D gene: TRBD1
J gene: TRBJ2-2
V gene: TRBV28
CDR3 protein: CASSEGARTGELFF
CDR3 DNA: TGTGCCAGCAGTGAGGGGGCAAGGACCGGGGAGCTGTTTTTT

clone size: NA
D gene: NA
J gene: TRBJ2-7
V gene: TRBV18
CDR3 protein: CASSPQEGSYEQYF
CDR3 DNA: TGTGCCAGCTCACCACAGGAGGGCTCCTACGAGCAGTACTTC

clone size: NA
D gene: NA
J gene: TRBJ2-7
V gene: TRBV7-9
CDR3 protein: CASSDGRSSSYEQYF
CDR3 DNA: TGTGCCAGCAGTGACGGGCGGTCGAGCTCCTACGAGCAGTACTTC

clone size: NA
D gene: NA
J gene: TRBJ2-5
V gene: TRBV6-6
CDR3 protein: CASSYPVQTQYF
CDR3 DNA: TGTGCCAGCAGTTACCCCGTGCAGACCCAGTACTTC

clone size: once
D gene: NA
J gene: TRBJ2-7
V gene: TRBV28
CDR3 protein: CASSFWQGRAFNEQYF
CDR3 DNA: TGTGCCAGCAGTTTTTGGCAGGGGAGAGCTTTCAACGAGCAGTACTTC

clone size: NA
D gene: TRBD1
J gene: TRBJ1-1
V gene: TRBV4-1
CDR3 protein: CASSQKGQENTEAFF
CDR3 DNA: TGCGCCAGCAGCCAAAAGGGACAGGAGAACACTGAAGCTTTCTTT

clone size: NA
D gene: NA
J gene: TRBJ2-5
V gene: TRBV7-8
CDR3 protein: CASSLRVAERGETQYF
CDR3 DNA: TGTGCCAGCAGCTTACGGGTCGCGGAACGGGGAGAGACCCAGTACTTC

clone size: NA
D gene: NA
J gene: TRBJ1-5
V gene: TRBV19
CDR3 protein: CASGDLYGDQPQHF
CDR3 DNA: TGTGCCTCCGGGGACCTATACGGCGATCAGCCCCAGCATTTT

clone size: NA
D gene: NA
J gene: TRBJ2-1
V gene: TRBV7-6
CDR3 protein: CASSLVGPPNEQFF
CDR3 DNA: TGTGCCAGCAGCTTAGTCGGGCCGCCGAATGAGCAGTTCTTC

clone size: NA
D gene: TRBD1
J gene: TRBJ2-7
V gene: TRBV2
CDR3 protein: CASSGTDRGLYEQYF
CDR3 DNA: TGTGCCAGCAGTGGGACGGACAGGGGACTCTACGAGCAGTACTTC

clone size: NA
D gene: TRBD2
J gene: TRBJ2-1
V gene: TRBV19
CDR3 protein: CASSIDSGHGQNEQFF
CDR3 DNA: TGTGCCAGTAGTATAGATAGCGGGCACGGTCAGAATGAGCAGTTCTTC

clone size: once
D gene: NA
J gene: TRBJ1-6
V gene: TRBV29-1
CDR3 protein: CSADRRSYNSPLHF
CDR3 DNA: TGCAGCGCAGACCGTCGCTCCTATAATTCACCCCTCCACTTT

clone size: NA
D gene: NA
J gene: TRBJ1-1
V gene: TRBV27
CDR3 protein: CASSLQRSPNTEAFF
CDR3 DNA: TGTGCCAGCAGTCTACAGCGTTCACCCAACACTGAAGCTTTCTTT

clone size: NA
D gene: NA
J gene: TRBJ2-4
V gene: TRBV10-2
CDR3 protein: CASSEVFVTSDRLAKNIQYF
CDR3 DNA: TGCGCCAGCAGTGAGGTTTTCGTCACTTCCGACAGACTAGCCAAAAACATTCAGTACTTC

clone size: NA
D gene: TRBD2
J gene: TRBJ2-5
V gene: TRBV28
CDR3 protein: CASSPSGGRGETQYF
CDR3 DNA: TGTGCCAGCAGTCCAAGCGGGGGTCGGGGGGAGACCCAGTACTTC

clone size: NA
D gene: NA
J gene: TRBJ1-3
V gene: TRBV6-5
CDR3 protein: CASSLDRSSGNTIYF
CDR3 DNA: TGTGCCAGCAGCCTCGACAGAAGTTCTGGAAACACCATATATTTT

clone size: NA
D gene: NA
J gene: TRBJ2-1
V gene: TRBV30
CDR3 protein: CAWSVSILYNEQFF
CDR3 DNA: TGTGCCTGGAGTGTCAGTATACTCTACAATGAGCAGTTCTTC

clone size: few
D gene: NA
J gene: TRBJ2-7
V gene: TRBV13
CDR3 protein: CASSKGSGNEQYF
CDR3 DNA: TGTGCCAGCAGCAAAGGGTCAGGAAACGAGCAGTACTTC

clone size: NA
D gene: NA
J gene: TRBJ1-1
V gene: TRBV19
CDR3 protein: CASSISGPTEEAFF
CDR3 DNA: TGTGCCAGTAGTATCTCGGGGCCGACAGAAGAAGCTTTCTTT

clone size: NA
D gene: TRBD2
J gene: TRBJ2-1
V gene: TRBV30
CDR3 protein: CAWSVLSGNEQFF
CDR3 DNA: TGTGCCTGGAGTGTACTTAGCGGGAATGAGCAGTTCTTC

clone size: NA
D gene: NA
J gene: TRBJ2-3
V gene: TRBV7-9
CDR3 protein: CASSPSDSTDTQYF
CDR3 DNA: TGTGCCAGCAGCCCCTCGGATAGCACAGATACGCAGTATTTT

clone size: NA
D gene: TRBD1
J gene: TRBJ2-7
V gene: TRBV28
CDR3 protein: CASSLQGELYEQYF
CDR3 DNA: TGTGCCAGCAGTCTACAGGGGGAACTCTACGAGCAGTACTTC

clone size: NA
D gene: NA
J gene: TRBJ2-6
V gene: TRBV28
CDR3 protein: CASSRQDFSGANVLTF
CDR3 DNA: TGTGCCAGCAGTAGACAGGACTTCTCTGGGGCCAACGTCCTGACTTTC

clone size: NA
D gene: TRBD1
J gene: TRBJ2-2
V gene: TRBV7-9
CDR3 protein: CASSAGTGIPGELFF
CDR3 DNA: TGTGCCAGCAGCGCAGGGACAGGGATACCCGGGGAGCTGTTTTTT

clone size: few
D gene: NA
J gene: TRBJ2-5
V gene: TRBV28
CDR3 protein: CASSSNPGGRETQYF
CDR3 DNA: TGTGCCAGCAGTTCAAACCCCGGTGGGCGAGAGACCCAGTACTTC

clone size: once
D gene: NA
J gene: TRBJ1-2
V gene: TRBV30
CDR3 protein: CAWSTGGDGYTF
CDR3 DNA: TGTGCCTGGTCAACGGGAGGGGACGGCTACACCTTC

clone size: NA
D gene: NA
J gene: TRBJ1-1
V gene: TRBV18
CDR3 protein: CASSSITGHLNPEAFF
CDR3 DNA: TGTGCCAGCTCATCCATAACGGGACACCTGAACCCTGAAGCTTTCTTT

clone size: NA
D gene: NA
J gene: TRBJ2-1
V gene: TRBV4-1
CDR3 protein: CASSQGVGEQFF
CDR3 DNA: TGCGCCAGCAGCCAAGGCGTGGGTGAGCAGTTCTTC

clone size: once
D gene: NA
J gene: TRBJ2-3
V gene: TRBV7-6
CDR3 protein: CASSLTSRTSTDTQYF
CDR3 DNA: TGTGCCAGCAGCCTAACGTCCCGCACTAGCACAGATACGCAGTATTTT

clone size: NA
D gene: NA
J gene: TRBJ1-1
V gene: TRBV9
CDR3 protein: CASSEDGSNTEAFF
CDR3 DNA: TGTGCCAGCAGCGAGGACGGATCGAACACTGAAGCTTTCTTT

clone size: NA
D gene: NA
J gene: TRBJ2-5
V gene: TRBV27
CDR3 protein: CASSLWVQGQETQYF
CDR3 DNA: TGTGCCAGCAGTTTATGGGTACAGGGCCAAGAGACCCAGTACTTC

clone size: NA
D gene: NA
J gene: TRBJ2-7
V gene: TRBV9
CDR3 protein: CASSVEGGTSNEQYF
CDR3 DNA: TGTGCCAGCAGCGTAGAAGGCGGGACCTCGAACGAGCAGTACTTC

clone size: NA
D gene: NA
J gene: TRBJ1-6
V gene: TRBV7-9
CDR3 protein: CASSSPTYLGAGSPLHF
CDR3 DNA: TGTGCCAGCAGCTCACCCACTTATCTCGGGGCGGGGTCACCCCTCCACTTT

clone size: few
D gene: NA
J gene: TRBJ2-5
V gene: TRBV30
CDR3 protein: CAWSDEVGRMGETQYF
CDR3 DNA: TGTGCCTGGAGCGATGAGGTCGGCAGGATGGGGGAGACCCAGTACTTC

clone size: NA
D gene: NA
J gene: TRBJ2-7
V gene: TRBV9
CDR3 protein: CASSEGYEQYF
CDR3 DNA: TGTGCCAGCAGCGAGGGCTACGAGCAGTACTTC

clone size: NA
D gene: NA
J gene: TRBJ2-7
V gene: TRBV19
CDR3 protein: CASSLTYLSSYEQYF
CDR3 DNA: TGTGCCAGTAGCCTTACTTACCTAAGTTCCTACGAGCAGTACTTC

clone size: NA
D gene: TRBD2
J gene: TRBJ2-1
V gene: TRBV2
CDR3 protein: CASSEGRTSDAAEQFF
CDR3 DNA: TGTGCCAGCAGTGAAGGAAGAACTAGCGACGCGGCAGAGCAGTTCTTC

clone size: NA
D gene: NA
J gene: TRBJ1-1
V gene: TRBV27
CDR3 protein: CASNPSGGVTEAFF
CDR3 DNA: TGTGCCAGCAACCCGTCCGGGGGGGTCACTGAAGCTTTCTTT

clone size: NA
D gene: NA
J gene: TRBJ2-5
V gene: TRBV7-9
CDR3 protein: CASTTGAVETQYF
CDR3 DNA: TGTGCCAGCACGACCGGGGCGGTAGAGACCCAGTACTTC

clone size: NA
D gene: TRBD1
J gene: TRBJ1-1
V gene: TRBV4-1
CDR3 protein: CASSRQGQRDTEAFF
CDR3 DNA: TGCGCCAGCAGCCGACAGGGGCAAAGGGACACTGAAGCTTTCTTT